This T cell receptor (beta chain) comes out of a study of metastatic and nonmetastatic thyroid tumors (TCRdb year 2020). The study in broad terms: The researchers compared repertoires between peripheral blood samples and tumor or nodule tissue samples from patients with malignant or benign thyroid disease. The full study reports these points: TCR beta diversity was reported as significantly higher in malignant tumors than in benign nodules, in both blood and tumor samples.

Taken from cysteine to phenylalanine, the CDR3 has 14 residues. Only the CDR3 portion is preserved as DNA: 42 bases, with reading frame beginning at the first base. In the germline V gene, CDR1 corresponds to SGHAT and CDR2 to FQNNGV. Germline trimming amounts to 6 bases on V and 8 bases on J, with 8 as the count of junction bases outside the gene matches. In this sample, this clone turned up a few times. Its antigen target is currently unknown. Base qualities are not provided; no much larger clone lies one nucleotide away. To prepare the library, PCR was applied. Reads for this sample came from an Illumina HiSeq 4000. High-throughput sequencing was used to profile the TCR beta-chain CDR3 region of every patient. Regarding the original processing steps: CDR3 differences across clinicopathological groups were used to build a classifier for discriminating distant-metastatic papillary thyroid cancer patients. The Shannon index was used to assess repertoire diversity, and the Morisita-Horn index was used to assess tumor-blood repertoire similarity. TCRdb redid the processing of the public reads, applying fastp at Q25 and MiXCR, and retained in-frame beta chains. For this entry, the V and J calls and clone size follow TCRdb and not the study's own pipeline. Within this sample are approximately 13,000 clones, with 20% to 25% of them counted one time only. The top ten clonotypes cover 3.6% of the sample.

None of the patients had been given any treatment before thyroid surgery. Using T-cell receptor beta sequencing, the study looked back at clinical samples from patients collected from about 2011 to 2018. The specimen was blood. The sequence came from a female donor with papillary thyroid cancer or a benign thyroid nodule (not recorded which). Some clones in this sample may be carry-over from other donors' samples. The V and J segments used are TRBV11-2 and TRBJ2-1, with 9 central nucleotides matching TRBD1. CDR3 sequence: CASRTYTGGDEQFF. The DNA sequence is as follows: TGTGCCAGCAGGACATATACAGGGGGCGATGAGCAGTTCTTC.